This record concerns one TCR beta chain sequence. Its antigen remains unidentified. This entry belongs to a study of OX40 agonist ivuxolimab in advanced cancers. The study, taken as a whole, reports: Undetermined was the antigen specificity of the expanded peripheral T cells.

V lost 8 bases and J 7 bases, leaving 26 bases between the germline ends. The germline V gene has CDR1 SNHLY and CDR2 FYNNEI. This CDR3 spans 16 amino acids. Profiled with immunoSEQ multiplex PCR; TCRdb holds only in-frame clones, not every one. The table records about 80,000 clones, around nine tenths of them present only once. Sequencing was performed on CD4+ or CD8+ T cells sorted from blood, taken in a trial of the OX40 agonist ivuxolimab. The J gene is TRBJ1-1, the V gene TRBV2, with a weak D call TRBD1 (6 bases). This TCR was recovered from an adult with an advanced solid tumor such as melanoma, head and neck, liver or kidney cancer. In DNA, the CDR3 is TGTGCCAGCGGCAGGGGTCATCATTCGCTGGCTTATGAAGCTTTCTTT. Amino acids: CASGRGHHSLAYEAFF.